Following are 31 T cell receptor beta chains from one sample sequenced in a study of cytomegalovirus exposure and HLA in healthy donors. PCR amplification relied on 60 Vbeta primers (plus 13 Jbeta primers). Clones were read by immunoSEQ multiplex PCR, and TCRdb kept only the in-frame ones, dropping some. The sample's table shows roughly 45,000 clones. Sequencing was carried out using PBMCs. The receptors stem from a woman aged 25 to 45 in good health and CMV-seronegative.

The chain links TRBV6-1 to TRBJ2-1; D might be TRBD2 (6 bases). Trimming shortened V by 2 bases and J by 0 bases, and 17 bases separated the two germline ends. The CDR3 runs 18 residues. Germline V gives CDR1 MNHNS, CDR2 SASEGT. The CDR3 sequence: CASSEYSLASSSYNEQFF. DNA for the CDR3: TGTGCCAGCAGTGAATATTCCCTAGCGTCGAGCTCCTACAATGAGCAGTTCTTC.

Of note for this clone: Because the CDR3's place on the DNA is in doubt, the DNA is left out and the CDR3 is given as listed by TCRdb. V is TRBV5-1 and J is TRBJ2-5; TRBD1, as called in the table, went unchecked against the DNA. Germline V gene lookup returns CDR1 SGHRS and CDR2 YFSETQ. Ends included, the CDR3 has 14 residues. CDR3 residues: CASSSSSSLETQYF.

The genes are TRBV5-6 and TRBJ2-7; tentatively, D is TRBD1 (6 bases). V lost 0 bases, J lost 3 bases, and 13 bases lay in between. Germline-derived CDR1 and CDR2 are SGHDT and YYEEEE. CDR3 length equals 15 residues. The CDR3 sequence is CASSLGQGKIYEQYF. The DNA of the CDR3 is TGTGCCAGCAGCTTGGGCCAGGGGAAAATCTACGAGCAGTACTTC.

The gene calls are TRBV19 and TRBJ1-5; 9 positions match TRBD1. With 8 bases clipped from V and 0 bases from J, the junction kept 8 bases outside the gene matches. This CDR3 has 16 amino acids. The germline gives CDR1 LNHDA, CDR2 SQIVND (reference sequence). CDR3 residues: CASRTGTGYSNQPQHF. CDR3 nucleotides: TGTGCCAGTCGGACCGGGACAGGGTATAGCAATCAGCCCCAGCATTTT. Full variable domain (remainder filled in from reference TRBV19 and TRBJ1-5): DGGITQSPKYLFRKEGQNVTLSCEQNLNHDAMYWYRQDPGQGLRLIYYSQIVNDFQKGDIAEGYSVSREKKESFPLTVTSAQKNPTAFYLCASRTGTGYSNQPQHFGDGTRLSIL.

This rearrangement joins TRBV5-6 to TRBJ2-7; D call uncertain. With 0 bases removed from V and 0 bases from J, the gap between germline ends came to 7 bases. CDR1 and CDR2 (germline): SGHDT, YYEEEE. The CDR3 covers 14 residues. CDR3 loop: CASSLGAVSYEQYF. As DNA, the CDR3 is TGTGCCAGCAGCTTGGGGGCCGTCTCCTACGAGCAGTACTTC.

This chain uses TRBV9 with TRBJ1-4, with D tentatively TRBD1 (5 bases). Trimming took 0 bases from V and 8 from J, leaving 14 bases between them. From germline, CDR1 is SGDLS and CDR2 YYNGEE. This CDR3 spans 15 amino acids. CDR3: CASSVVVGGEEKLFF. The CDR3 bases are TGTGCCAGCAGCGTAGTCGTCGGGGGGGAGGAAAAACTGTTTTTT.

The V gene is TRBV6-4, the J gene TRBJ2-1, with TRBD2 matching 10 bases. V lost 2 bases, J lost 10 bases, and 5 bases stayed unmatched. The CDR3 loop spans 14 amino acids. Germline V gives CDR1 MRHNA, CDR2 SNTAGT. CDR3 protein: CASSDGTSAGEQFF. CDR3 coding DNA: TGTGCCAGCAGTGACGGGACTAGCGCCGGGGAGCAGTTCTTC.

The chain combines TRBV2 with TRBJ2-7; 11 nucleotides line up with TRBD1. The germline V gene has CDR1 SNHLY and CDR2 FYNNEI. V lost 2 bases, J lost 6 bases, and 6 bases stayed unmatched. The CDR3 has 15 amino acids. CDR3 protein: CASSEYRTGGSEQYF. CDR3 DNA: TGTGCCAGCAGTGAATATCGGACAGGGGGCAGCGAGCAGTACTTC.

This chain connects TRBV30 to TRBJ2-3; D not certain. The CDR3 has 14 amino acids. Trimming left V 2 bases short and J 1 base short, with 10 bases between. The germline V gene has CDR1 GTSNPN and CDR2 SVGIG (reference sequence). In DNA, the CDR3 is TGTGCCTGGAGTATTCGGTTGGGCACAGATACGCAGTATTTT. Its protein is CAWSIRLGTDTQYF.

This chain joins TRBV30 and TRBJ2-7; TRBD1 aligns across 7 bases. With 8 bases clipped from V and 4 bases from J, the junction kept 8 bases outside the gene matches. CDR1 and CDR2 (germline): GTSNPN, SVGIG (reference sequence). This CDR3 contains 12 residues. CDR3 protein: CAIEGGLYEQYF. The CDR3 DNA sequence: TGTGCCATCGAAGGGGGCCTATACGAGCAGTACTTC. Based on the CDR3 plus reference TRBV30 and TRBJ2-7, the full variable domain is SQTIHQWPATLVQPVGSPLSLECTVEGTSNPNLYWYRQAAGRGLQLLFYSVGIGQISSEVPQNLSASRPQDRQFILSSKKLLLSDSGFYLCAIEGGLYEQYFGPGTRLTVT.

This chain joins TRBV5-1 and TRBJ2-7; D perhaps matches TRBD1 (6 bases). V lost 3 bases, J lost 2 bases, and 12 bases lay in between. This CDR3 has 14 residues. CDR1 and CDR2 (germline): SGHRS, YFSETQ. The CDR3 loop is CASSSPGETYEQYF. The CDR3 region has the DNA TGCGCCAGCAGCTCCCCAGGGGAAACCTACGAGCAGTACTTC.

The chain uses TRBV5-1 and TRBJ1-1; D is uncertain. CDR1 and CDR2 (germline): SGHRS, YFSETQ. This CDR3 is 16 amino acids long. Deletions cut 7 bases from V and 0 bases from J, with 19 bases between. In nucleotides, the CDR3 is TGCGCCAGCTCCCCCGGTTATGGAGCCATGAACACTGAAGCTTTCTTT. Translation: CASSPGYGAMNTEAFF. The full variable domain, rest sourced from reference TRBV5-1 and TRBJ1-1, is KAGVTQTPRYLIKTRGQQVTLSCSPISGHRSVSWYQQTPGQGLQFLFEYFSETQRNKGNFPGRFSGRQFSNSRSEMNVSTLELGDSALYLCASSPGYGAMNTEAFFGQGTRLTVV.

The chain couples TRBV20-1 to TRBJ1-1; a weak D match, TRBD1 (5 bases). In germline, CDR1 is DFQATT, CDR2 SNEGSKA (reference sequence). The CDR3 sequence is 11 residues long. Trimming shortened V by 3 bases and J by 3 bases, and 5 bases separated the two germline ends. In DNA form, the CDR3 reads TGCAGTGCTAGCAGGGACACTGAAGCTTTCTTT. It yields the protein CSASRDTEAFF.

The chain uses TRBV5-1 and TRBJ2-3; D unresolved. The CDR3 extends over 14 amino acids. Germline V gene data show CDR1 as SGHRS and CDR2 as YFSETQ. The V gene lost 0 bases and the J gene lost 0 bases, with 5 bases spanning the gap. CDR3 coding DNA: TGCGCCAGCAGCTTGGATACTAGCACAGATACGCAGTATTTT. The encoded protein is CASSLDTSTDTQYF.

V and J are TRBV28 and TRBJ1-4; D gene unclear. V was shortened by 3 bases and J by 8 bases, with 13 bases between the two germline ends. CDR1 and CDR2 from the germline V gene are MDHEN and SYDVKM. This CDR3 contains 14 residues. CDR3 amino acids: CASSLGPWKEKLFF. The CDR3 nucleotides read TGTGCCAGCAGTTTGGGCCCGTGGAAGGAAAAACTGTTTTTT.

The rearrangement joins TRBV6-5 to TRBJ2-7; tentatively, D is TRBD2 (6 bases). The CDR3 has 14 residues. V lost 6 bases and J lost 0, with 12 bases in between. Germline CDR1 MNHEY, CDR2 SVGAGI. CDR3 in amino acids: CASSLDGSSYEQYF. The CDR3 region has the DNA TGTGCCAGCAGCCTTGACGGGAGCTCCTACGAGCAGTACTTC.

In DNA form, the CDR3 reads TGCGCCAGCAGCTCCCGTAAGGGAGTAGCGGGAGTCATAAACAATGAGCAGTTCTTC. Its protein is CASSSRKGVAGVINNEQFF. The V and J genes are TRBV5-1 and TRBJ2-1; 9 bases match TRBD2. The CDR3 extends over 19 amino acids. V shed 3 bases, J shed 5 bases, and the junction held 18 bases outside the gene matches. Germline V gene lookup returns CDR1 SGHRS and CDR2 YFSETQ.

This rearrangement joins TRBV5-4 to TRBJ2-7; weak D call: TRBD2 (6 bases). The CDR3 extends over 14 amino acids. V dropped 2 bases and J dropped 3 bases, with 12 bases sitting between them. The germline gives CDR1 SGHNT, CDR2 YYREEE (reference sequence). CDR3 sequence reads: CASSFVAEGYEQYF. The DNA for the CDR3 is TGTGCCAGCAGCTTCGTAGCGGAGGGCTACGAGCAGTACTTC.

The chain uses TRBV5-1 and TRBJ1-2, with a weak D call TRBD1 (5 bases). The V gene lost 5 bases and the J gene lost 4 bases, with 12 bases spanning the gap. CDR1 and CDR2 from the germline V gene are SGHRS and YFSETQ. The CDR3 length is 13 residues. Here the CDR3 DNA reads TGCGCCAGCAGTCCGGGGGATACCTATGGCTACACCTTC. It codes for CASSPGDTYGYTF.

This chain uses TRBV5-1 with TRBJ2-7, with D possibly matching TRBD2 (6 bases). Between the trimmed V and J ends, which lost 6 bases and 4 bases, there was a span of 17 bases. Per germline, CDR1 SGHRS and CDR2 YFSETQ. CDR3 length equals 14 residues. The CDR3 region has the DNA TGCGCCAGCAAAGGCGGAATTGGGGGGTACGAGCAGTACTTC. Residues: CASKGGIGGYEQYF.

The J gene is TRBJ2-1, the V gene TRBV4-1; 11 bases are a match to TRBD2. This CDR3 is 16 amino acids long. From germline, CDR1 is MGHRA and CDR2 YSYEKL. Germline trimming cut 0 bases from V and 8 bases from J; bases unmatched to any gene: 6. The DNA for the CDR3 is TGCGCCAGCAGCCAAGAACTAGCGGGAGTTAAAGATGAGCAGTTCTTC. It encodes CASSQELAGVKDEQFF.

The chain recombines TRBV9 with TRBJ1-1; the D is unclear. Per germline, CDR1 SGDLS and CDR2 YYNGEE. Between the trimmed V and J ends, which lost 2 bases and 0 bases, there was a span of 11 bases. This CDR3 region has 15 residues. The CDR3 DNA reads TGTGCCAGCAGCGTTATACCGACACTGAACACTGAAGCTTTCTTT. Translating gives CASSVIPTLNTEAFF. Combining the CDR3 with reference TRBV9 and TRBJ1-1 gives the whole variable domain DSGVTQTPKHLITATGQRVTLRCSPRSGDLSVYWYQQSLDQGLQFLIQYYNGEERAKGNILERFSAQQFPDLHSELNLSSLELGDSALYFCASSVIPTLNTEAFFGQGTRLTVV.

The chain joins TRBV30 to TRBJ2-5, with 10 bases identical to TRBD2. The germline V gene encodes CDR1 GTSNPN and CDR2 SVGIG (reference sequence). Trimming removed 0 bases from V and 3 bases from J; junction bases left unmatched: 10. This CDR3 contains 17 residues. DNA for the CDR3: TGTGCCTGGAGTGTACGTAGGACTAGCGGAACAAAAGAGACCCAGTACTTC. This gives the protein CAWSVRRTSGTKETQYF.

The chain joins TRBV6-6 to TRBJ2-7, with TRBD1 as a possible D gene (6 bases). This CDR3 spans 14 amino acids. Trimming took 3 bases from V and 4 from J, leaving 13 bases between them. Germline CDR1 is MNHNY and CDR2 is SVGAGI (reference sequence). The CDR3 DNA reads TGTGCCAGCAGTTATAGGGACAAAAGTTACGAGCAGTACTTC. Amino acid sequence: CASSYRDKSYEQYF.

The chain combines TRBV19 with TRBJ2-1; 8 nucleotides align to TRBD1. V shed 5 bases, J shed 5 bases, and the junction held 5 bases outside the gene matches. This CDR3 comprises 14 residues. Germline values: CDR1 LNHDA, CDR2 SQIVND (reference sequence). The DNA for the CDR3 is TGTGCCAGTAGTCCGGGACAGGCCGACAATGAGCAGTTCTTC. As protein: CASSPGQADNEQFF.

The chain links TRBV30 to TRBJ2-7; 7 bases map to TRBD2. V shed 0 bases, J shed 9 bases, and the junction held 14 bases outside the gene matches. CDR1 GTSNPN and CDR2 SVGIG come from the germline V gene (reference sequence). The CDR3 is made up of 15 amino acids. The CDR3 is CAWSVLAGAPTGQYF. CDR3 bases: TGTGCCTGGAGTGTATTGGCGGGAGCCCCTACGGGGCAGTACTTC.

The chain links TRBV29-1 to TRBJ2-3; a possible D gene is TRBD2 (6 bases). Germline lookup yields CDR1 SQVTM and CDR2 ANQGSEA. Trimming removed 5 bases at V and 1 base at J, with 7 bases between. This CDR3 contains 12 residues. This CDR3 reads CSVPSGTDTQYF. CDR3 nucleotides: TGCAGCGTTCCTAGCGGCACAGATACGCAGTATTTT.

The J gene is TRBJ2-7, the V gene TRBV23-1; D possibly corresponds to TRBD2 (5 bases). TRBV23-1 is treated as an ORF (open reading frame) with a function not yet certain. Trimming stripped 6 bases from V and 6 bases from J, with 12 bases between. CDR3 length: 12 residues. As DNA, the CDR3 is TGCGCCAGCAGAAGAATAGGAGGCGAGCAGTACTTC. Amino acid sequence: CASRRIGGEQYF.

This chain uses TRBV14 with TRBJ1-2; unclear D gene. The V end was cut by 1 base, the J end by 3 bases, with 6 bases between. CDR1 is SGHDN, CDR2 FVKESK, per germline. The CDR3 loop spans 13 amino acids. This CDR3 reads CASSQALYYGYTF. In DNA, the CDR3 is TGTGCCAGCAGCCAAGCCCTTTACTATGGCTACACCTTC.

This sequence joins TRBV29-1 and TRBJ1-2; TRBD1 matches 8 bases. The CDR3 runs 15 residues. V shed 0 bases and J 8 bases; nucleotides not matched to a gene: 11. In germline, CDR1 is SQVTM, CDR2 ANQGSEA. This CDR3 reads CSVEDRGQGARGYTF. The CDR3 DNA reads TGCAGCGTTGAAGATCGTGGGCAGGGGGCGCGGGGCTACACCTTC.

The rearrangement links TRBV19 to TRBJ2-2, with 15 nucleotides matching TRBD2. The V segment lost 7 bases and the J segment 4 bases; nucleotides outside the gene matches: 13. The CDR3 has 19 residues. Germline values: CDR1 LNHDA, CDR2 SQIVND (reference sequence). As DNA, the CDR3 is TGTGCCAGTACCGGACTCCAGGGACTAGCGGGAGGCCTCACCGGGGAGCTGTTTTTT. This gives the protein CASTGLQGLAGGLTGELFF.